The 28 T cell receptor beta chains below were found in one sample sequenced in a study of blood T cell repertoires in COVID-19. TCRdb's copy holds only in-frame clones and misses some; the assay was immunoSEQ multiplex PCR. The data show under 150,000 clones, with about four fifths seen just once and approximately 9.1% held by the top ten. Sequenced input: peripheral blood. The receptors shown here come from an older woman with active or convalescent COVID-19.

This clone was seen a single time. The chain uses TRBV7-8 and TRBJ1-1; D unresolved. V was trimmed by 3 bases and J by 0 bases, leaving 5 bases between them. Germline values: CDR1 SGHVS, CDR2 FQNEAQ. The CDR3 length is 13 residues. The CDR3 DNA is TGTGCCAGCAGCTTGCAGGTGAACACTGAAGCTTTCTTT. This sequence encodes CASSLQVNTEAFF.

This chain connects TRBV11-3 to TRBJ2-1, with D maybe TRBD1 (5 bases). Germline V gene lookup returns CDR1 SGHNT and CDR2 YENEEA. Trimming stripped 8 bases from V and 5 bases from J, with 13 bases between. CDR3 length: 13 amino acids. The DNA of the CDR3 is TGTGCCAGCGCTGGACAACCCGACAATGAGCAGTTCTTC. Protein sequence: CASAGQPDNEQFF.

The chain links TRBV4-2 to TRBJ2-3, with 9 positions matching TRBD1. Germline V CDR1 and CDR2: LGHNA, YNFKEQ. This CDR3 comprises 16 residues. V shed 2 bases and J 4 bases; nucleotides not matched to a gene: 7. The CDR3 is CASSQWDRVVADTQYF. CDR3 sequence (DNA): TGTGCCAGCAGCCAATGGGACAGGGTAGTCGCAGATACGCAGTATTTT.

The DNA for the CDR3 is TGTGCCAGCAGCTTGTCAGGGGCAACTGAAGCTTTCTTT. This encodes CASSLSGATEAFF. The chain couples TRBV7-2 to TRBJ1-1; the D gene is possibly TRBD1 (6 bases). This CDR3 region has 13 residues. Looked up from germline, CDR1 is SGHTA and CDR2 is FQGNSA. The V gene lost 3 bases and the J gene lost 5 bases, with 10 bases spanning the gap.

The V gene is TRBV18, the J gene TRBJ1-1; no firm D call. The CDR3 loop spans 13 amino acids. Trimming stripped 6 bases from V and 3 bases from J, with 11 bases between. Germline V lookup: CDR1 KGHSH, CDR2 LQKENI. The CDR3 coding sequence is TGTGCCAGCTCGGGTCGGCAGGACACTGAAGCTTTCTTT. This codes for CASSGRQDTEAFF.

This clone was detected only once. The gene calls are TRBV24-1 and TRBJ2-5, with D tentatively TRBD1 (6 bases). The CDR3 runs to 15 residues. Trimming pared 3 bases from V and 5 bases from J, leaving 15 bases between. From germline, CDR1 is KGHDR and CDR2 SFDVKD. The CDR3 loop reads CATSDRDQGRETQYF. The CDR3 bases are TGTGCCACCAGTGATCGCGACCAGGGGCGGGAGACCCAGTACTTC.

The genes are TRBV10-3 and TRBJ1-1; tentative D call: TRBD1 (6 bases). The CDR3 runs to 11 residues. V was clipped by 5 bases and J by 8 bases, with 9 bases between them. The germline gives CDR1 ENHRY, CDR2 SYGVKD. The CDR3 DNA reads TGTGCCATCAGTCAGGACAGAGAAGCTTTCTTT. Protein: CAISQDREAFF.

This sequence joins TRBV4-1 and TRBJ1-2, with unresolved D. Trimming took off 0 bases at V and 1 base at J, with 9 bases between the two ends. This CDR3 is built from 15 residues. The germline gives CDR1 MGHRA, CDR2 YSYEKL. The CDR3 DNA follows: TGCGCCAGCAGCCAAGAAGTTGAGGGTAACTATGGCTACACCTTC. This codes for CASSQEVEGNYGYTF.

The chain is built from TRBV5-4 and TRBJ2-2; a weak D match, TRBD2 (7 bases). The V and J ends lost 0 bases and 5 bases respectively, with 17 bases between them. The CDR3 runs 17 residues. Per the germline V gene, CDR1 is SGHNT and CDR2 is YYREEE (reference sequence). DNA of the CDR3: TGTGCCAGCAGCTTGGAAGGGGGGAGGGCCCGAACCGGGGAGCTGTTTTTT. Protein product: CASSLEGGRARTGELFF.

The chain uses TRBV5-6 and TRBJ1-5; D gene uncertain. Germline V CDR1 and CDR2: SGHDT, YYEEEE. CDR3 size: 16 residues. V lost 1 base, J lost 0 bases, and 11 bases lay in between. DNA for the CDR3: TGTGCCAGCAGCTTGATGTCAGACTATAGCAATCAGCCCCAGCATTTT. Residues: CASSLMSDYSNQPQHF.

This clone was detected once. The chain links TRBV6-2 or TRBV6-3 to TRBJ2-7, with 7 bases aligning to TRBD2. CDR1 and CDR2 from the germline V gene are MNHEY and SVGEGT. This CDR3 is built from 17 residues. The V segment lost 4 bases and the J segment 1 base; nucleotides outside the gene matches: 13. DNA of the CDR3: TGTGCCAGCAGTTTCCCCAGCACGCGGGAGTTATCCTACGAGCAGTACTTC. Amino acids: CASSFPSTRELSYEQYF.

The J gene is TRBJ1-1, the V gene TRBV27; the D gene is possibly TRBD1 (5 bases). The CDR3 consists of 14 residues. V dropped 1 base and J dropped 1 base, with 7 bases sitting between them. Germline CDR1 MNHEY, CDR2 SMNVEV (reference sequence). CDR3 residues: CASSLWGGNTEAFF. DNA of the CDR3: TGTGCCAGCAGTTTATGGGGGGGGAACACTGAAGCTTTCTTT.

This sequence joins TRBV28 and TRBJ2-2, with a weak D call TRBD1 (5 bases). Trimming took off 8 bases at V and 4 bases at J, with 17 bases between the two ends. The CDR3 consists of 15 residues. The germline gives CDR1 MDHEN, CDR2 SYDVKM. In DNA, the CDR3 is TGTGCCAGCCAACTTCCAGGGCTTGGCACCGGGGAGCTGTTTTTT. Protein: CASQLPGLGTGELFF.

The rearrangement links TRBV5-1 to TRBJ2-3; 11 bases are a match to TRBD2. Per the germline V gene, CDR1 is SGHRS and CDR2 is YFSETQ. The CDR3 is made up of 15 amino acids. The V and J ends lost 4 bases and 0 bases, in that order; junction bases with no gene match: 1. CDR3 bases: TGCGCCAGCAGCCCTAGCGGGGGGAGCACAGATACGCAGTATTTT. Translating gives CASSPSGGSTDTQYF.

The J gene is TRBJ1-2, the V gene TRBV18; 8 positions match TRBD1. V was pared by 4 bases and J by 7 bases, with 5 bases of the junction left unmatched. The germline V gene encodes CDR1 KGHSH and CDR2 LQKENI. CDR3 size: 13 residues. CDR3 DNA sequence: TGTGCCAGCTCACTCCAGGGGGCTGGTGGCTACACCTTC. Translating it yields CASSLQGAGGYTF.

The chain combines TRBV28 with TRBJ1-6, with D maybe TRBD1 (6 bases). V was clipped by 6 bases and J by 1 base, with 10 bases between them. Germline V gene sequence: CDR1 MDHEN, CDR2 SYDVKM. The CDR3 is made up of 15 amino acids. CDR3 region: CASRIQGSYNSPLHF. DNA for the CDR3: TGTGCCAGCAGGATACAGGGTTCCTATAATTCACCCCTCCACTTT.

The V gene is TRBV12-2, the J gene TRBJ2-2; TRBD2 was called by the table and not checked on the DNA. TRBV12-2 is listed as a pseudogene. The CDR3 extends over 17 amino acids. As DNA, the CDR3 is TGTGCAAGTCGCTTGCCACGACTAGCGGGCAACACCGGGGAGCTGTTTTTT. Amino acid sequence: CASRLPRLAGNTGELFF.

This chain connects TRBV11-2 to TRBJ1-2, with D maybe TRBD1 (5 bases). Germline loops: CDR1 SGHAT, CDR2 FQNNGV. The germline V and J ends were trimmed by 0 bases and 1 base, with 12 bases remaining between them. The CDR3 totals 16 residues. As DNA, the CDR3 is TGTGCCAGCAGCTTAGAAGCAGGGACTTTTAACTATGGCTACACCTTC. It encodes CASSLEAGTFNYGYTF.

The V gene is TRBV6-1, the J gene TRBJ2-7; possible D gene TRBD1, 5 bases. The germline V and J ends were trimmed by 2 bases and 2 bases, with 13 bases remaining between them. The CDR3 contains 15 residues. Germline V gene lookup returns CDR1 MNHNS and CDR2 SASEGT. The CDR3 DNA is TGTGCCAGCAGTGAACGACCGACAGTAACCTACGAGCAGTACTTC. Its protein product is CASSERPTVTYEQYF.

The V gene is TRBV11-2, the J gene TRBJ2-7; D gene ambiguous. Germline V gives CDR1 SGHAT, CDR2 FQNNGV. This CDR3 is built from 15 residues. V dropped 1 base and J dropped 2 bases, with 12 bases sitting between them. DNA of the CDR3: TGTGCCAGCAGCTTAGGGCCCTCGTTTACCTACGAGCAGTACTTC. It yields the protein CASSLGPSFTYEQYF.

The genes are TRBV6-2 or TRBV6-3 and TRBJ2-1; 7 nucleotides match TRBD2. The CDR3 is 15 residues long. The V gene end was trimmed by 5 bases and the J gene end by 8 bases; junction bases not matched to a gene: 12. Germline V CDR1 and CDR2: MNHEY, SVGEGT. The CDR3 sequence is CASSPLRLAIYEQFF. The DNA of the CDR3 is TGTGCCAGCAGTCCCCTCCGACTAGCCATCTATGAGCAGTTCTTC.

The chain recombines TRBV11-2 with TRBJ1-3; D is unclear. Germline CDR1 is SGHAT and CDR2 is FQNNGV. V was shortened by 1 base and J by 5 bases, with 9 bases between the two germline ends. The CDR3 has 14 residues. CDR3 in amino acids: CASSLVVGRNTIYF. The CDR3 coding sequence is TGTGCCAGCAGCTTAGTGGTCGGTAGAAACACCATATATTTT. Combining the CDR3 with reference TRBV11-2 and TRBJ1-3 gives the whole variable domain EAGVAQSPRYKIIEKRQSVAFWCNPISGHATLYWYQQILGQGPKLLIQFQNNGVVDDSQLPKDRFSAERLKGVDSTLKIQPAKLEDSAVYLCASSLVVGRNTIYFGEGSWLTVV.

This clone came up a few times. This sequence joins TRBV3-1 (or the pseudogene TRBV3-2) and TRBJ2-3; D uncertain. V lost 3 bases and J lost 2, with 6 bases in between. The germline V gene encodes CDR1 LGHDT and CDR2 YNNKEL (reference sequence). This CDR3 has 13 residues. CDR3 DNA: TGTGCCAGCAGCCAGTACTCCACAGATACGCAGTATTTT. Translating gives CASSQYSTDTQYF.

J is TRBJ1-1 and V is TRBV10-3; unclear D gene. The V end was cut by 0 bases, the J end by 4 bases, with 12 bases between. The CDR3 totals 15 residues. Looked up from germline, CDR1 is ENHRY and CDR2 is SYGVKD. For the CDR3, the DNA is TGTGCCATCAGTGAGTCCCGGGGATTTGGCACTGAAGCTTTCTTT. Protein: CAISESRGFGTEAFF.

This chain connects TRBV6-6 to TRBJ2-7, with a tentative D call TRBD2 (6 bases). The CDR3 consists of 14 residues. From germline, CDR1 is MNHNY and CDR2 SVGAGI (reference sequence). Trimming left V 6 bases short and J 3 bases short, with 15 bases between. This chain's CDR3 is CASSLPGLHYEQYF. The CDR3 DNA reads TGTGCCAGCAGCCTACCGGGACTTCACTACGAGCAGTACTTC.

V usage is TRBV5-1 and J usage is TRBJ1-1; 8 bases align to TRBD1. The CDR3 loop spans 16 amino acids. CDR1 and CDR2 from the germline V gene are SGHRS and YFSETQ. V lost 3 bases and J lost 2; bases outside the gene matches: 9. The CDR3 reads CASSWGDRTLNTEAFF. The CDR3 nucleotides read TGCGCCAGCAGCTGGGGGGACAGGACTTTAAACACTGAAGCTTTCTTT.

V and J are TRBV6-1 and TRBJ2-7, with 12 positions matching TRBD1. V shed 2 bases and J 8 bases; nucleotides not matched to a gene: 7. The CDR3 loop spans 15 amino acids. Germline V gene sequence: CDR1 MNHNS, CDR2 SASEGT. CDR3 DNA: TGTGCCAGCAGTGAAAGGGGACAGGGGGCGGGGAAGCAGTACGTC. Translating gives CASSERGQGAGKQYV.

The genes are TRBV5-1 and TRBJ1-1, with TRBD1 as a possible D gene (5 bases). V gave up 5 bases and J gave up 5 bases, with 13 bases separating them. The CDR3 is 13 residues long. Germline lookup yields CDR1 SGHRS and CDR2 YFSETQ. This CDR3 reads CASRSPGLTEAFF. CDR3 bases: TGCGCCAGCAGGTCCCCAGGGTTAACTGAAGCTTTCTTT.